This T cell receptor (beta chain) was captured by sequencing in a study of control samples from healthy donors and cancer patients. Repertoires were generated with immunoSEQ multiplex PCR, while TCRdb's copy carries only in-frame clones and drops some. The table records 110,000 to 150,000 clones, about 89% of them present only once. The specimen sequenced was blood. The sequence was collected from a man aged 25-40 years in good health.

CDR3 loop: CASSPEGLLDTQYF. For the CDR3, the DNA is TGTGCCAGCAGCCCTGAGGGACTATTGGATACGCAGTATTTT. V and J are TRBV7-9 and TRBJ2-3; 7 bases are a match to TRBD2. The junction had 8 bases not matched to a gene; V was cut back by 5 bases and J by 6 bases. The germline CDR1 and CDR2 sequences are SEHNR and FQNEAQ (reference sequence). The CDR3 has 14 amino acids. Supplemented by reference TRBV7-9 and TRBJ2-3, the full variable domain reads DTGVSQNPRHKITKRGQNVTFRCDPISEHNRLYWYRQTLGQGPEFLTYFQNEAQLEKSRLLSDRFSAERPKGSFSTLEIQRTEQGDSAMYLCASSPEGLLDTQYFGPGTRLTVL.